These 28 T cell receptor beta chains share one sample of origin, sequenced in a study of early T cells in non-severe SARS-CoV-2 infection. Using its own MiXCR run on the 5' RACE reads, TCRdb lists one record per CDR3 protein. The sample holds over 50,000 distinct CDR3 sequences, around 14% seen once. Sequences were derived from whole blood, sampled at baseline. Source of these receptors: an adult who was a healthcare worker with PCR-confirmed SARS-CoV-2 infection or an uninfected control (not recorded which).

This clonotype has ten or more counts. This chain joins TRBV20-1 and TRBJ2-2; D gene uncertain. This CDR3 comprises 13 residues. Germline-derived CDR1 and CDR2 are DFQATT and SNEGSKA (reference sequence). The CDR3 loop reads CSLFSGGTGELFF. The DNA of the CDR3 is TGCAGCCTCTTCTCCGGTGGGACCGGGGAGCTGTTTTTT.

This clonotype has a single count. J is TRBJ1-2 and V is TRBV29-1; possibly TRBD1 for D (5 bases). Germline CDR1 is SQVTM and CDR2 is ANQGSEA. The CDR3 consists of 14 residues. Between the trimmed V and J ends, which lost 6 bases and 2 bases, there was a span of 16 bases. This CDR3 is CSVGGPGLNYGYTF. CDR3 in DNA: TGCAGCGTGGGGGGACCGGGACTGAACTATGGCTACACCTTC.

The rearrangement uses TRBV29-1 and TRBJ1-1; TRBD1 matches at 10 bases. Germline loops: CDR1 SQVTM, CDR2 ANQGSEA. V was clipped by 3 bases and J by 1 base; unmatched bases: 5. The CDR3 spans 15 residues. The CDR3 DNA reads TGCAGCGTTGACCGACAGGGGGCAGGGAACACTGAAGCTTTCTTT. It yields the protein CSVDRQGAGNTEAFF.

The chain is built from TRBV18 and TRBJ2-5; 7 bases match TRBD1. With 4 bases clipped from V and 5 bases from J, the junction kept 7 bases outside the gene matches. The CDR3 runs 14 residues. The germline CDR1 and CDR2 sequences are KGHSH and LQKENI. CDR3 sequence: CASSRGQLQETQYF. The CDR3 bases are TGTGCCAGCTCACGGGGACAGTTGCAGGAGACCCAGTACTTC. Full variable domain (remainder filled in from reference TRBV18 and TRBJ2-5): NAGVMQNPRHLVRRRGQEARLRCSPMKGHSHVYWYRQLPEEGLKFMVYLQKENIIDESGMPKERFSAEFPKEGPSILRIQQVVRGDSAAYFCASSRGQLQETQYFGPGTRLLVL.

V is TRBV6-5 and J is TRBJ1-6, with D possibly matching TRBD1 (6 bases). The CDR3 sequence is 15 residues long. V was shortened by 0 bases and J by 10 bases, with 13 bases between the two germline ends. Per germline, CDR1 MNHEY and CDR2 SVGAGI. CDR3 in DNA: TGTGCCAGCAGTTACTCGATGGGGGGCGGGTCACCCCTCCACTTT. This sequence encodes CASSYSMGGGSPLHF.

This clonotype was picked up a small number of times. The V call is TRBV20-1, the J call TRBJ2-3, with unresolved D. The V and J ends lost 2 bases and 4 bases respectively, with 10 bases between them. This CDR3 comprises 13 residues. Germline CDR1 DFQATT, CDR2 SNEGSKA (reference sequence). CDR3 coding DNA: TGCAGTGCTAGACCTGACCCGGCAGATACGCAGTATTTT. Its protein product is CSARPDPADTQYF.

The gene calls are TRBV12-3 or TRBV12-4 and TRBJ2-2; 9 positions agree with TRBD2. The CDR3 covers 16 residues. Germline trimming cut 7 bases from V and 5 bases from J; bases unmatched to any gene: 11. CDR3 loop: CASNPGGLAGTGELFF. In nucleotides, the CDR3 is TGTGCCAGCAACCCGGGGGGGCTAGCGGGAACCGGGGAGCTGTTTTTT.

This clonotype occurred a few times. V is TRBV2 and J is TRBJ2-2; D ambiguous. This CDR3 has 14 residues. Germline CDR1 and CDR2: SNHLY and FYNNEI. Trimming left V 4 bases short and J 4 bases short, with 10 bases between. CDR3 DNA: TGTGCCAGCAGTGGCCGCTCGGGCACCGGGGAGCTGTTTTTT. Protein sequence: CASSGRSGTGELFF.

This chain joins TRBV10-1 and TRBJ1-1, with a tentative D call TRBD1 (5 bases). The V end lost 3 bases, the J end lost 5 bases, and 16 bases lay between the germline ends. This CDR3 region has 15 residues. Looked up from germline, CDR1 is WNHNN and CDR2 is SYGVQD (reference sequence). The CDR3 DNA reads TGCGCCAGCAGTGACTCTGCAGGGTTGAGGACTGAAGCTTTCTTT. The encoded protein is CASSDSAGLRTEAFF.

Only a few counts were recorded for this clonotype. V gene TRBV6-2 or TRBV6-3 combines with J gene TRBJ1-1; tentatively, D is TRBD1 (5 bases). Trimming took 6 bases from V and 11 from J, leaving 19 bases between them. There are 13 residues in the CDR3. The germline gives CDR1 MNHEY, CDR2 SVGEGT. In DNA, the CDR3 is TGTGCCAGCAGCCCAGGGACCTCCTCCGGGGCTTTCTTT. Protein sequence: CASSPGTSSGAFF.

Points on this clonotype: A read error may account for a junction end that differs from germline. The V call is TRBV7-9, the J call TRBJ2-2, with 10 bases aligning to TRBD1. This CDR3 spans 16 amino acids. In germline, CDR1 is SEHNR, CDR2 FQNEAQ (reference sequence). The CDR3 coding sequence is TGTGTCAGCAGCCGAGACCGGGACAGGGGCACCGGGGAGCTGTTTTTT. Residues: CVSSRDRDRGTGELFF.

J is TRBJ2-1 and V is TRBV11-1; TRBD1 or TRBD2 may be the D gene (5 bases each). Trimming removed 0 bases from V and 5 bases from J, with 11 bases in between. In germline, CDR1 is SGHAT, CDR2 FQDESV (reference sequence). CDR3 length: 15 residues. CDR3 sequence reads: CASSLASLGDNEQFF. CDR3 sequence (DNA): TGTGCCAGCAGCTTAGCTTCGTTGGGGGACAATGAGCAGTTCTTC.

In this sample, this clonotype turned up a few times. This chain joins TRBV7-7 and TRBJ2-1; D is undetermined. This CDR3 region has 15 residues. In germline, CDR1 is SSHAT, CDR2 FNYEAQ (reference sequence). V was shortened by 6 bases and J by 3 bases, with 15 bases between the two germline ends. In DNA form, the CDR3 reads TGTGCCAGCAGTCTCGGACCGATAAACTACAATGAGCAGTTCTTC. Translated, it gives CASSLGPINYNEQFF.

The rearrangement links TRBV20-1 to TRBJ2-7, with D unresolved. Germline CDR1 reads DFQATT; CDR2 reads SNEGSKA (reference sequence). Trimming took 3 bases from V and 2 from J, leaving 14 bases between them. The CDR3 has 14 residues. The CDR3 loop reads CSASGIDSTYEQYF. In DNA form, the CDR3 reads TGCAGTGCTAGTGGGATCGACTCGACCTACGAGCAGTACTTC.

As for this clonotype: One end of the junction fails to match germline, which may point to a read error. The chain uses TRBV4-2 and TRBJ2-2; the D gene is possibly TRBD2 (5 bases). Germline loops: CDR1 LGHNA, CDR2 YNFKEQ. This CDR3 is 13 amino acids long. CDR3: CAGSREGHGELFF. DNA of the CDR3: TGTGCCGGCAGCCGGGAAGGGCACGGGGAGCTGTTTTTT.

This rearrangement joins TRBV5-4 to TRBJ2-7; D perhaps matches TRBD1 (6 bases). The germline CDR1 and CDR2 sequences are SGHNT and YYREEE (reference sequence). V gave up 4 bases and J gave up 7 bases, with 18 bases separating them. This CDR3 spans 14 amino acids. CDR3 nucleotide sequence: TGTGCCAGCAGCGCCTTACAGGGATCAGGGGAGCAGTACTTC. It translates to CASSALQGSGEQYF. Based on the CDR3 plus reference TRBV5-4 and TRBJ2-7, the full variable domain is ETGVTQSPTHLIKTRGQQVTLRCSSQSGHNTVSWYQQALGQGPQFIFQYYREEENGRGNFPPRFSGLQFPNYSSELNVNALELDDSALYLCASSALQGSGEQYFGPGTRLTVT.

This chain uses TRBV6-1 with TRBJ1-2, with TRBD1 matching 7 bases. V gave up 7 bases and J gave up 4 bases; unmatched junction bases: 12. This CDR3 is 15 amino acids long. Germline CDR1 is MNHNS and CDR2 is SASEGT. Here the CDR3 reads CASTPGTATSYGYTF. The CDR3 region has the DNA TGTGCCAGCACCCCAGGGACAGCCACCTCCTATGGCTACACCTTC.

The rearrangement uses TRBV6-5 and TRBJ1-6, with 8 bases identical to TRBD1. J was trimmed by 9 bases and V by 5 bases; bases with no gene match: 6. This CDR3 is 14 amino acids long. Germline V gene data show CDR1 as MNHEY and CDR2 as SVGAGI. DNA for the CDR3: TGTGCCAGCAGTAGACAGGGGTACGGTTCACCCCTCCACTTT. Translation gives CASSRQGYGSPLHF.

The chain links TRBV3-1 to TRBJ2-1; TRBD2 agrees at 8 bases. Germline-derived CDR1 and CDR2 are LGHDT and YNNKEL (reference sequence). V trimming: 7 bases; J trimming: 4 bases; junction bases outside the gene matches: 6. This CDR3 is 14 amino acids long. CDR3 in DNA: TGTGCCAGCACCCCGGGGGGGGCTTACAATGAGCAGTTCTTC. This translates into CASTPGGAYNEQFF.

This chain connects TRBV14 to TRBJ2-5; D not certain. Trimming took off 3 bases at V and 7 bases at J, with 9 bases between the two ends. The CDR3 spans 12 residues. Germline V gene sequence: CDR1 SGHDN, CDR2 FVKESK. In nucleotides, the CDR3 is TGTGCCAGCAGCCAGTGGCCTGGGACCCAGTACTTC. Translating gives CASSQWPGTQYF.

The rearrangement joins TRBV27 to TRBJ2-3; 8 positions agree with TRBD1. After removal of 3 bases from V and 0 bases from J, the junction contained 8 bases not matched to a gene. CDR1 is MNHEY, CDR2 SMNVEV, per germline (reference sequence). The CDR3 covers 17 residues. The CDR3 coding sequence is TGTGCCAGCAGTTTGACCCGGACAGGGTTGAGCACAGATACGCAGTATTTT. Its protein product is CASSLTRTGLSTDTQYF.

This clonotype turned up a few times. The chain links TRBV20-1 to TRBJ2-5, with 10 bases fitting TRBD2. The CDR3 length is 16 residues. Germline loops: CDR1 DFQATT, CDR2 SNEGSKA (reference sequence). CDR3 loop: CSGHPLSGGPQETQYF. The CDR3 DNA reads as TGCAGCGGACACCCCCTTAGCGGGGGGCCACAAGAGACCCAGTACTTC.

The rearrangement links TRBV29-1 to TRBJ2-3; 12 nucleotides line up with TRBD1. The junction had 8 bases not matched to a gene; V was cut back by 6 bases and J by 7 bases. From germline, CDR1 is SQVTM and CDR2 ANQGSEA. CDR3 size: 14 residues. In DNA form, the CDR3 reads TGCAGCGTCTTGGGACAGGGGGCGGTACATACGCAGTATTTT. Protein sequence: CSVLGQGAVHTQYF.

This clonotype was detected only a few times. The chain links TRBV18 to TRBJ1-1, with 11 bases lining up with TRBD1. The CDR3 loop spans 17 amino acids. The junction had 10 bases not matched to a gene; V was cut back by 2 bases and J by 5 bases. Germline V gene data show CDR1 as KGHSH and CDR2 as LQKENI. The CDR3 nucleotides read TGTGCCAGCTCACCAGCCCACAGTGGGACAGGGGGTACTGAAGCTTTCTTT. Translated: CASSPAHSGTGGTEAFF.

The chain uses TRBV12-3 or TRBV12-4 and TRBJ1-1; D perhaps matches TRBD1 (6 bases). The CDR3 length is 16 residues. Trimming took 6 bases from V and 0 from J, leaving 17 bases between them. The CDR3 reads CASSKIRGPMNTEAFF. The CDR3 nucleotides read TGTGCCAGCAGCAAAATCAGGGGCCCCATGAACACTGAAGCTTTCTTT.

This clonotype was observed a handful of times. The V and J genes are TRBV20-1 and TRBJ1-4; unclear D gene. The CDR3 runs to 14 residues. The V end was cut by 6 bases, the J end by 0 bases, with 11 bases between. Germline-derived CDR1 and CDR2 are DFQATT and SNEGSKA (reference sequence). In DNA form, the CDR3 reads TGCAGTGCCCCGGTAGGATCAACTAATGAAAAACTGTTTTTT. Translating gives CSAPVGSTNEKLFF.

This chain joins TRBV4-1 and TRBJ2-6, with D perhaps TRBD1 (5 bases). V was clipped by 4 bases and J by 0 bases, with 13 bases between them. This CDR3 is built from 17 residues. Germline V lookup: CDR1 MGHRA, CDR2 YSYEKL. The CDR3 here is CASSRRTPHSGANVLTF. CDR3 sequence (DNA): TGCGCCAGCAGCCGCAGGACACCCCACTCTGGGGCCAACGTCCTGACTTTC.

V usage is TRBV3-1 and J usage is TRBJ1-2; no clear D. Trimming pared 4 bases from V and 3 bases from J, leaving 9 bases between. CDR3 length: 13 residues. Per germline, CDR1 LGHDT and CDR2 YNNKEL (reference sequence). The DNA for the CDR3 is TGTGCCAGCAGCCCTGGTGGTGACTATGGCTACACCTTC. This encodes CASSPGGDYGYTF. Combining the CDR3 with reference TRBV3-1 and TRBJ1-2 gives the whole variable domain DTAVSQTPKYLVTQMGNDKSIKCEQNLGHDTMYWYKQDSKKFLKIMFSYNNKELIINETVPNRFSPKSPDKAHLNLHINSLELGDSAVYFCASSPGGDYGYTFGSGTRLTVV.